Listed below are T cell receptor beta chains from one sample, sequenced in a study of T cells in Graves' hyperthyroidism and ophthalmopathy. TCRdb re-called the multiplex PCR reads through MiXCR, storing one row per CDR3 protein. The data show some 500,000 distinct CDR3 sequences, with approximately 14% seen just once and around a sixth held by the top ten. The source material was blood. These receptors were collected from a woman between 18 and 29 years old with Graves' hyperthyroidism. CDR3s include the opening cysteine and the closing phenylalanine or tryptophan. The order of the fields is CDR3 protein, CDR3 DNA, D gene, clone size, V gene, J gene. D genes are given only for firm matches. Only some rows state a clone size, as once, few, many or a class for expanded clones.

CASRETGISGNTIYF	TGTGCCAGCAGGGAGACGGGGATCTCTGGAAACACCATATATTTT	NA	NA	TRBV6-1	TRBJ1-3
CASSPSESSGELFF	TGTGCCAGCTCACCATCTGAGAGCTCCGGGGAGCTGTTTTTT	NA	many	TRBV18	TRBJ2-2
CASTPRSTPYNEQFF	TGTGCCAGTACCCCCAGGAGTACACCCTACAATGAGCAGTTCTTC	NA	NA	TRBV19	TRBJ2-1
CASSYSGDLWAEAFF	TGTGCCAGCAGTTACTCGGGGGATCTATGGGCTGAAGCTTTCTTT	NA	many	TRBV6-5	TRBJ1-1
CATSRARGDSYEQYF	TGTGCCACCAGCAGAGCTAGAGGCGATTCCTACGAGCAGTACTTC	NA	many	TRBV15	TRBJ2-7
CASSLVTGINYEQYF	TGTGCCAGCAGCTTGGTGACAGGTATTAATTACGAGCAGTACTTC	NA	NA	TRBV13	TRBJ2-7
CASSWEGLTGELFF	TGTGCCAGCAGCTGGGAGGGGCTCACCGGGGAGCTGTTTTTT	TRBD2	few	TRBV6-1	TRBJ2-2
CASSATSSFSTDTQYF	TGTGCCAGCAGCGCGACTAGTTCCTTTAGCACAGATACGCAGTATTTT	NA	many	TRBV9	TRBJ2-3
CATSDFPTAGSNTGELFF	TGTGCCACCAGTGATTTTCCGACAGCCGGTTCGAACACCGGGGAGCTGTTTTTT	NA	many	TRBV24-1	TRBJ2-2
CASSLSGTSGGPSYNEQFF	TGTGCCAGCTCACTATCCGGGACTAGCGGGGGCCCTTCCTACAATGAGCAGTTCTTC	TRBD2	many	TRBV18	TRBJ2-1
CASSRVQLRDTEAFF	TGTGCCAGCAGCCGAGTTCAATTACGGGACACTGAAGCTTTCTTT	NA	many	TRBV11-2	TRBJ1-1
CSARGTSGSINEQFF	TGCAGTGCTAGAGGAACTAGCGGGAGTATCAATGAGCAGTTCTTC	TRBD2	many	TRBV20-1	TRBJ2-1
CASSLVLAGGNTDTQCF	TGCGCCAGCAGCTTGGTTCTAGCGGGAGGGAACACAGATACGCAGTGTTTT	TRBD2	NA	TRBV5-1	TRBJ2-3
CASSYPYQETQYF	TGTGCCAGCAGTTACCCGTACCAAGAGACCCAGTACTTC	NA	many	TRBV6-5	TRBJ2-5